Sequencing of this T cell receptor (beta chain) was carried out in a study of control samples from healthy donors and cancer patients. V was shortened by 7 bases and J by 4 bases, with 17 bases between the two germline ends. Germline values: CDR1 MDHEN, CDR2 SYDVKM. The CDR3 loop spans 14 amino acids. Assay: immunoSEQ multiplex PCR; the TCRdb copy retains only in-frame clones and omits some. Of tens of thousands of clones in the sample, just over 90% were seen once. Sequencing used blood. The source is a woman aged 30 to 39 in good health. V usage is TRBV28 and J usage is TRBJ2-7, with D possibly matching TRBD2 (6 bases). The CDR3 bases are TGTGCCAGCATGAAGTGGGGGGTTTGGTACGAGCAGTACTTC. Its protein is CASMKWGVWYEQYF. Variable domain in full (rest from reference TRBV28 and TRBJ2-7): DVKVTQSSRYLVKRTGEKVFLECVQDMDHENMFWYRQDPGLGLRLIYFSYDVKMKEKGDIPEGYSVSREKKERFSLILESASTNQTSMYLCASMKWGVWYEQYFGPGTRLTVT.